This paragraph covers one T cell receptor (beta chain) sequence. Attached unique molecular identifiers marked individual cDNA molecules. TCRdb passed the 5' RACE reads through MiXCR, listing each CDR3 protein once. Seen here are 50,000 to 65,000 distinct CDR3 sequences, about 10% observed once, and the top ten hold 2.9%. The data were taken from a study of early T cells in non-severe SARS-CoV-2 infection. The CDR3 runs to 12 residues. The germline V gene has CDR1 LNHDA and CDR2 SQIVND (reference sequence). Trimming shortened V by 4 bases and J by 8 bases, and 8 bases separated the two germline ends. Sequenced material: whole blood, taken at baseline. The J gene is TRBJ1-4, the V gene TRBV19, with D hard to call. This clonotype was sampled from an adult who was a healthcare worker with PCR-confirmed SARS-CoV-2 infection or an uninfected control (not recorded which). Here the CDR3 reads CASSTLREKLFF. In nucleotides, the CDR3 is TGTGCCAGTAGTACCCTTCGGGAAAAACTGTTTTTT.